Sequencing of this TCR beta chain was carried out in a study of blood T cell repertoires in COVID-19. Overall study context: Italy, Spain and the United States were the sources of the convalescent and acute COVID-19 samples. Sources were T cells, B-cell-depleted T cells, or PBMCs; the material itself was cDNA or gDNA.

Per the original methods: Amplification of reference gene primers provided the estimated nucleated cell counts. Sequencing was performed with immunoSEQ multiplex PCR; in TCRdb, only in-frame clones are kept and a portion is missing. Clonal size and the V and J genes are those of that table, whereas D and trimming came from the DNA. The sample lists fewer than 120,000 clones; nearly 90% were seen once. The CDR3 consists of 15 residues. With V trimmed by 1 base and J by 4 bases, 5 bases remained unmatched. CDR1 is GTSNPN and CDR2 is SVGIG in the germline V gene (reference sequence). Sequencing was carried out using peripheral blood. The rearrangement uses TRBV30 and TRBJ2-3, with 10 bases identical to TRBD2. This receptor was taken from a human donor in a cohort sampled during active COVID-19. In DNA, the CDR3 is TGTGCCTGGAGTGAGCTAGCGGGAGATGCAGATACGCAGTATTTT. It specifies CAWSELAGDADTQYF.